The clone carrying this T cell receptor beta chain was picked up many times. Its antigen is as yet unknown. Unique molecular identifiers featured in how the TCRbeta library was prepared. In TCRdb, the PCR reads were re-called with MiXCR into one record per CDR3 protein. The data contain hundreds of thousands of distinct CDR3 sequences, over 7% of them singletons. The data stem from a study of T-cell reconstitution after alpha-beta-depleted transplantation in children. This CDR3 comprises 15 residues. The V end was cut by 3 bases, the J end by 0 bases, with 10 bases between. Germline V gene lookup returns CDR1 MNHEY and CDR2 SMNVEV (reference sequence). Study-level points and caveats: Some patients' high day-60 TCRbeta diversity was attributed to recipient cells surviving conditioning. A year had passed since transplant, and T-cell counts and diversity by then came mostly from newly produced T cells. Where alpha-beta T cells came from about two months after transplant was reportedly several hundred expanded graft clones.

The sequence derives from a female patient between 2 and 15 years old who had a stem cell transplant for Fanconi anemia, so the T cells may come from the graft donor. Specimen: peripheral blood, collected 360 days after TCRalphabeta/CD19-depleted stem cell transplant. The chain recombines TRBV27 with TRBJ2-3; TRBD1 might be the D (6 bases). The CDR3 region has the DNA TGTGCCAGCAGTTTTTGGGACAAAAGCACAGATACGCAGTATTTT. Translation: CASSFWDKSTDTQYF.